The 17 T cell receptor beta chains listed next were all sequenced from one sample in a study of T cells in Graves' hyperthyroidism and ophthalmopathy. TCR beta CDR3 region amplification was performed from RNA transcripts. The study used the HTBI primer set for a first-round RT-PCR of the TCR CDR3. TCRdb ran MiXCR on the multiplex PCR reads and lists one entry per CDR3 protein. This sample has 300,000 to 350,000 distinct CDR3 sequences, with over 11% found just once. Sequencing was carried out using blood. These receptors were collected from a woman younger than 45 with Graves' hyperthyroidism.

The J gene is TRBJ1-6, the V gene TRBV5-8; 7 positions match TRBD1. The CDR3 runs 14 residues. J was trimmed by 7 bases and V by 4 bases; bases with no gene match: 5. CDR1 and CDR2 from the germline V gene are SGHTS and YDEGEE. CDR3 nucleotide sequence: TGTGCCAGCAGCCCCAGGGGGAAGAATTCACCCCTCCACTTT. Translated: CASSPRGKNSPLHF. Filled out from reference TRBV5-8 and TRBJ1-6, the complete variable domain reads EAGVTQSPTHLIKTRGQQATLRCSPISGHTSVYWYQQALGLGLQFLLWYDEGEERNRGNFPPRFSGRQFPNYSSELNVNALELEDSALYLCASSPRGKNSPLHFGNGTRLTVT.

The chain combines TRBV7-2 with TRBJ1-3; no definite D call. V shed 2 bases and J shed 7 bases, with 9 bases lying between them. The CDR3 has 13 amino acids. Germline V gene sequence: CDR1 SGHTA, CDR2 FQGNSA. The CDR3 reads CASSLLTFNTIYF. The CDR3 DNA reads TGTGCCAGCAGCTTATTGACTTTTAACACCATATATTTT.

DNA for the CDR3: TGTGCCAGCCAGGACTATCGAGCGGGACTCCGTAATGAGCAGTTCTTC. This translates into CASQDYRAGLRNEQFF. This sequence joins TRBV6-2 or TRBV6-3 and TRBJ2-1; 7 nucleotides line up with TRBD2. Losses at the gene ends were 8 bases for V and 7 bases for J; bases not matched to a gene: 17. CDR3 length: 16 amino acids. The germline CDR1 and CDR2 sequences are MNHEY and SVGEGT.

This clonotype was seen ten or more times. The rearrangement links TRBV20-1 to TRBJ1-2; 7 bases line up with TRBD1. The CDR3 length is 15 residues. The germline gives CDR1 DFQATT, CDR2 SNEGSKA (reference sequence). V was pared by 7 bases and J by 2 bases, with 13 bases of the junction left unmatched. The CDR3 DNA follows: TGCAGTGTTCTAGAGGCGAGGGGGCTGAACTATGGCTACACCTTC. This encodes CSVLEARGLNYGYTF.

V gene TRBV9 combines with J gene TRBJ2-2; 12 nucleotides agree with TRBD2. Germline V gene data show CDR1 as SGDLS and CDR2 as YYNGEE. The CDR3 totals 15 residues. V trimming: 4 bases; J trimming: 6 bases; junction bases outside the gene matches: 4. The CDR3, as DNA: TGTGCCAGCAGCTTGACTAGCGGGAGCCCCGGGGAGCTGTTTTTT. It is translated as CASSLTSGSPGELFF.

This clonotype was recorded many times. This chain uses TRBV2 with TRBJ1-4; D call uncertain. Trimming cost V 7 bases and J 3 bases, with 9 bases left between them. The CDR3 runs 13 residues. Germline CDR1 SNHLY, CDR2 FYNNEI. DNA of the CDR3: TGTGCCAGCAAAGGGAAGGCTAATGAAAAACTGTTTTTT. It codes for CASKGKANEKLFF.

This clonotype was detected only a few times. The gene calls are TRBV14 and TRBJ1-3; 7 bases align to TRBD1. V dropped 6 bases and J dropped 4; count of bases not matched to a gene: 3. The germline gives CDR1 SGHDN, CDR2 FVKESK. The CDR3 spans 13 residues. CDR3 loop: CASRRDRGNTIYF. The CDR3 DNA reads as TGTGCCAGCAGGCGGGACAGAGGAAACACCATATATTTT.

The chain links TRBV29-1 to TRBJ2-1, with unresolved D. Trimming took off 3 bases at V and 0 bases at J, with 9 bases between the two ends. The CDR3 consists of 14 residues. Looked up from germline, CDR1 is SQVTM and CDR2 is ANQGSEA. The CDR3 DNA follows: TGCAGCGTTGATTGGCTGGGCTCCTACAATGAGCAGTTCTTC. As protein: CSVDWLGSYNEQFF.

This clonotype came up many times. The V call is TRBV11-2, the J call TRBJ1-1; D ambiguous. Germline-derived CDR1 and CDR2 are SGHAT and FQNNGV. The CDR3 extends over 15 amino acids. V lost 7 bases and J 5 bases, leaving 20 bases between the germline ends. Written as DNA, the CDR3 is TGTGCCAGCACCGAGACCGCCGGGATAGGAACTGAAGCTTTCTTT. Amino acid sequence: CASTETAGIGTEAFF.

In its sample, this clonotype was seen a few times. V usage is TRBV5-4 and J usage is TRBJ2-7; TRBD2 matches at 9 bases. The V and J ends lost 4 bases and 6 bases, in that order; junction bases with no gene match: 11. CDR1 and CDR2 from the germline V gene are SGHNT and YYREEE (reference sequence). CDR3 length: 15 residues. This CDR3 reads CASSPWAGGFVEQYF. The CDR3 DNA follows: TGTGCCAGCAGCCCGTGGGCGGGAGGGTTCGTCGAGCAGTACTTC. The full variable domain, with the rest looked up from reference TRBV5-4 and TRBJ2-7, is ETGVTQSPTHLIKTRGQQVTLRCSSQSGHNTVSWYQQALGQGPQFIFQYYREEENGRGNFPPRFSGLQFPNYSSELNVNALELDDSALYLCASSPWAGGFVEQYFGPGTRLTVT.

This clonotype has a count of ten or more. V usage is TRBV29-1 and J usage is TRBJ1-1; D is undetermined. V gave up 7 bases and J gave up 6 bases, with 15 bases separating them. Germline CDR1 and CDR2: SQVTM and ANQGSEA. The CDR3 has 12 residues. The CDR3 sequence is CSAVWGGPEAFF. The CDR3 bases are TGCAGCGCTGTCTGGGGTGGCCCTGAAGCTTTCTTT. The entire variable domain, with the rest obtained from reference TRBV29-1 and TRBJ1-1, is as follows: SAVISQKPSRDICQRGTSLTIQCQVDSQVTMMFWYRQQPGQSLTLIATANQGSEATYESGFVIDKFPISRPNLTFSTLTVSNMSPEDSSIYLCSAVWGGPEAFFGQGTRLTVV.

Ten or more counts support this clonotype. The V call is TRBV28, the J call TRBJ1-4, with D perhaps matching TRBD1 (6 bases). Trimming cost V 11 bases and J 8 bases, with 15 bases left between them. The length of the CDR3 is 12 residues. Per the germline V gene, CDR1 is MDHEN and CDR2 is SYDVKM. CDR3 bases: TGTGCCGCGAGGGGGGTCGCCGAAAAACTGTTTTTT. This translates into CAARGVAEKLFF.

This clonotype has only a few counts. The V and J genes are TRBV6-1 and TRBJ2-4; the D gene is possibly TRBD2 (5 bases). Trimming stripped 5 bases from V and 0 bases from J, with 11 bases between. Germline CDR1 reads MNHNS; CDR2 reads SASEGT. The CDR3 runs 15 residues. For the CDR3, the DNA is TGTGCCAGCAGTTCCCCCGGGATAGCCAAAAACATTCAGTACTTC. It encodes CASSSPGIAKNIQYF.

On this clonotype itself: Being one base from a much bigger clone, this may be a read error. Since no conserved phenylalanine or tryptophan closes the CDR3, a read error is the likely cause. V and J are TRBV7-6 and TRBJ1-6, with 7 bases identical to TRBD1. V lost 2 bases and J lost 6; bases outside the gene matches: 7. Looked up from germline, CDR1 is SGHVS and CDR2 is FNYEAQ. The CDR3 contains 16 residues. DNA for the CDR3: TGTGCCAGCAGCTTAAAGGGGGCGCTTTCTAATTCACCCCTCCACTTA. Translating gives CASSLKGALSNSPLHL.

This clonotype occurred many times. The chain uses TRBV3-1 and TRBJ2-1, with 9 bases aligning to TRBD2. CDR3 size: 14 residues. V trimming: 5 bases; J trimming: 4 bases; junction bases outside the gene matches: 3. CDR1 LGHDT and CDR2 YNNKEL come from the germline V gene (reference sequence). The CDR3 DNA reads as TGTGCCAGCAGCAATCTAGCGGGATACAATGAGCAGTTCTTC. Translation gives CASSNLAGYNEQFF.

The gene calls are TRBV28 and TRBJ2-6, with a tentative D call TRBD1 (5 bases). The germline gives CDR1 MDHEN, CDR2 SYDVKM. Trimming pared 4 bases from V and 1 base from J, leaving 11 bases between. The CDR3 extends over 16 amino acids. The CDR3 DNA follows: TGTGCCAGCAGTTCGACAGTTGGATCTGGGGCCAACGTCCTGACTTTC. Translating gives CASSSTVGSGANVLTF.

V gene TRBV5-8 combines with J gene TRBJ2-5, with D perhaps matching TRBD2 (7 bases). CDR1 is SGHTS, CDR2 YDEGEE, per germline. The CDR3 totals 16 residues. V lost 4 bases and J 5 bases, leaving 21 bases between the germline ends. CDR3 sequence reads: CASSPDGGPDRETQYF. CDR3 in DNA: TGTGCCAGCAGCCCGGACGGGGGGCCTGATCGGGAGACCCAGTACTTC.